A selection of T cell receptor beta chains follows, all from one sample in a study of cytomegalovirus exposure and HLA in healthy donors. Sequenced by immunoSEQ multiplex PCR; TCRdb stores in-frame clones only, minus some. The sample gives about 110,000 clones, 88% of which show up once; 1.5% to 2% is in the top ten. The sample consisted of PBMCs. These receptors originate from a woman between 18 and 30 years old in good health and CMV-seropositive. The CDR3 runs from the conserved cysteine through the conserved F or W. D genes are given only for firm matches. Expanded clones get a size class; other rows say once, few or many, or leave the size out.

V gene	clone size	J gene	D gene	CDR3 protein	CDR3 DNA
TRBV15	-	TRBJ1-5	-	CATSRDGRGNQPQHF	TGTGCCACCAGCAGAGACGGCCGGGGCAATCAGCCCCAGCATTTT
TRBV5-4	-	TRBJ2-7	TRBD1	CASSHGTGNTYEQYF	TGTGCCAGCAGCCACGGGACAGGGAATACCTACGAGCAGTACTTC
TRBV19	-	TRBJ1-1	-	CASSTAGSNTEAFF	TGTGCCAGTAGTACAGCAGGGTCGAACACTGAAGCTTTCTTT
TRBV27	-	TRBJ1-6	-	CASSSKGVYNSPLHF	TGTGCCAGCAGTTCAAAAGGGGTCTATAATTCACCCCTCCACTTT
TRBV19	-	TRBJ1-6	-	CASSIVGANSPLHF	TGTGCCAGTAGTATAGTTGGGGCTAATTCACCCCTCCACTTT
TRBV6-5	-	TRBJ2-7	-	CASTTQDSYEQYF	TGTGCCAGCACCACGCAGGATTCCTACGAGCAGTACTTC
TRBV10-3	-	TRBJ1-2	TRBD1	CAIRGGQEYGYTF	TGTGCCATCAGGGGGGGACAGGAATATGGCTACACCTTC
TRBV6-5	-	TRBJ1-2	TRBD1	CASSRQGGKYGYTF	TGTGCCAGCAGTAGACAGGGGGGGAAGTATGGCTACACCTTC
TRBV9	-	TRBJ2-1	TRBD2	CASSVKGLAGGPMNEQFF	TGTGCCAGCAGCGTTAAAGGACTAGCGGGGGGGCCCATGAATGAGCAGTTCTTC
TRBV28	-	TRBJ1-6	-	CASSSAADYNSPLHF	TGTGCCAGCAGTTCGGCGGCCGACTATAATTCACCCCTCCACTTT
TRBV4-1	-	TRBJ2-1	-	CASSQEGSGRSENEQFF	TGCGCCAGCAGCCAAGAGGGTTCGGGTCGATCTGAAAATGAGCAGTTCTTC
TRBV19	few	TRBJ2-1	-	CASSMGHTYNEQFF	TGTGCCAGTAGTATGGGACATACCTACAATGAGCAGTTCTTC
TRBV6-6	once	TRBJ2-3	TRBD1	CASSTRTGRTDTQYF	TGTGCCAGCAGTACCCGGACAGGGCGCACAGATACGCAGTATTTT
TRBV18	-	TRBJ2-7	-	CASSPGTYEQYF	TGTGCCAGCTCCCCCGGGACATACGAGCAGTACTTC
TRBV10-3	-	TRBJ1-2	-	CAIMKQPPSYGYTF	TGTGCCATCATGAAGCAGCCTCCTAGTTATGGCTACACCTTC
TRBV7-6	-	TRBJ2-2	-	CASSLPPGTGELFF	TGTGCCAGCAGCTTACCCCCAGGGACCGGGGAGCTGTTTTTT
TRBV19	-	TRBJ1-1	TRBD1	CASTLPLGQGNTEAFF	TGTGCCAGTACCCTTCCCCTAGGACAGGGGAACACTGAAGCTTTCTTT
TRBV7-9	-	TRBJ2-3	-	CASSFQAGSTDTQYF	TGTGCCAGCAGCTTTCAGGCGGGGAGCACAGATACGCAGTATTTT
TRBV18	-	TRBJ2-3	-	CASSPRGSFPSDTQYF	TGTGCCAGCTCACCCCGGGGGAGCTTTCCCTCAGATACGCAGTATTTT
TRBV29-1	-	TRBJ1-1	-	CSVVGGTEAFF	TGCAGCGTTGTCGGAGGCACTGAAGCTTTCTTT
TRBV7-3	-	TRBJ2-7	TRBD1	CASSRGDRTGVREQYF	TGTGCCAGCAGCCGAGGGGATAGGACAGGGGTGAGGGAGCAGTACTTC